Listed below are T cell receptor beta chains from one sample, sequenced in a study of blood T cell repertoires in COVID-19. TCRdb's table, derived via immunoSEQ multiplex PCR, lists solely in-frame clones and lacks some. The table shows about 330,000 clones, with 87% occurring only once. The sample consisted of PBMCs or T cells enriched from blood (not recorded which). The origin of the receptors is a young woman who had recovered from COVID-19. CDR3s include the opening cysteine and the closing phenylalanine or tryptophan. D genes are given only for firm matches.

d_call v_call cdr3_aa
TRBD2 TRBV18 CASSPFGLAGATKNIQYF
TRBD2 TRBV27 CASSLRPGSGGPYNEQFF
TRBD1 TRBV19 CASSISGTVRGYTF
. TRBV7-3 CASSLSGLGTDTQYF
TRBD1 TRBV25-1 CASRGTEEQFF
. TRBV30 CAWSNRAVYEQYF
TRBD2 TRBV11-2 CASSPVQGLAGGKKNIQYF
. TRBV27 CASSTHKRSPLHF
TRBD1 TRBV6-2/TRBV6-3 CASSETTGGNQPQHF
. TRBV7-3 CASSPGLGNSPLHF
TRBD1 TRBV11-2 CASSLETGDGYTF
. TRBV12-3/TRBV12-4 CASTEVGGTEAFF
. TRBV7-9 CASSLGRDQPQHF
TRBD2 TRBV15 CATSSGLAGGEETQYF
TRBD1 TRBV2 CASSVRTGGYNEQFF
. TRBV6-5 CASSNRGGEQFF
. TRBV5-3 CARARPGPQHF
TRBD1 TRBV11-2 CASSSRTGVSEAFF
TRBD1 TRBV5-8 CASSYRGMNTEAFF
TRBD1 TRBV7-6 CASSTGTGLNQPQHF
. TRBV6-5 CASRGREDQPQHF
. TRBV7-9 CASSEDYGTDTQYF
. TRBV4-1 CASSQGSASEKTYNEQFF
TRBD1 TRBV5-1 CASSLGQGMTNYGYTF
. TRBV5-4 CASMRAGRRSKSSPLHF
TRBD1 TRBV6-5 CAASPGTGNYGYTF
TRBD2 TRBV19 CASRPPGLADQETQYF
. TRBV30 CAWSTSAPWGRGVSNEQFF
. TRBV7-8 CASSGWGGEYQPQHF
. TRBV27 CASSTDIRNYGYTF
. TRBV7-9 CASNSGDSYEQYF
. TRBV7-9 CASSFGEYQETQYF
. TRBV9 CASSVDETRIFGNTIYF
. TRBV9 CASSVAGLTEAFF
. TRBV11-2 CASSLITGSLMNTEAFF
TRBD1 TRBV27 CASSPLQGVTYEQYF
TRBD1 TRBV27 CASSPLGRDRGSRGSPLHF
. TRBV4-1 CASSQGGQLSNQPQHF
TRBD1 TRBV30 CAWRDVLQGHFSGNTIYF
. TRBV19 CASSIKGAGNTIYF
TRBD2 TRBV19 CASSLLAGATTDTQYF
. TRBV7-2 CASSPRSVPYEQYF
. TRBV5-1 CASSYDRLDSTDTQYF
TRBD2 TRBV7-2 CASSSLFRGGVGQYF
. TRBV5-4 CASSYTASRTGNTIYF
TRBD1 TRBV6-1 CASSEAFRDRAFF
. TRBV30 CAWSPGGQPQHF
. TRBV12-3/TRBV12-4 CASSLAGGWGYTF
. TRBV30 CAWSTVTGREKLFF
. TRBV7-2 CASSPHPGGSPLHF
. TRBV7-2 CASSLFVLRGDTEAFF
. TRBV12-3/TRBV12-4 CASSARQNQPQHF
TRBD1 TRBV29-1 CSVVGTGYGYTF
. TRBV6-5 CASSYSRGQGNSPLHF
. TRBV29-1 CSGGRQNTEAFF
. TRBV6-2/TRBV6-3 CASSYSFSDTGELFF
. TRBV6-1 CASSEQGRYQPQHF
. TRBV3-1/TRBV3-2 CASSQRLGHPRQAQAFF
TRBD1 TRBV27 CASSLGTGGPAFF